Described below is a single TCR beta chain sequence and its context. V was cut by 2 bases and J by 2 bases, with 12 bases left in between. This CDR3 spans 15 amino acids. Germline CDR1 and CDR2: SGHTA and FQGTGA. The source of the sample is a study of blood T cell repertoires in COVID-19. Across the whole study: Spain, Italy and the United States supplied samples that represented acute and convalescent COVID-19.

Original processing notes: Amplification from reference gene primers served as the basis for estimated nucleated cell counts. The method was immunoSEQ multiplex PCR; TCRdb's version includes in-frame clones alone and lacks a portion of them. V and J calls and clone size are given by that table; D and trimming were obtained from the DNA. The sample gives 100,000 or so clones, roughly 84% of which show up once; 2.1% is in the top ten. The sequence came from a human donor in a cohort sampled during active COVID-19. V and J are TRBV7-3 and TRBJ1-1, with D possibly being TRBD1 (5 bases). Specimen: peripheral blood. This chain's CDR3 is CASSLSGNVNTEAFF. In nucleotides, the CDR3 is TGTGCCAGCAGCTTATCAGGGAATGTAAACACTGAAGCTTTCTTT.